These T cell receptor beta chains were read from a single sample in a study of T cell responses to AZD1222 COVID-19 vaccine. Some clones are missing from TCRdb's copy, which holds only in-frame ones; the method was immunoSEQ multiplex PCR. The table includes 110,000 to 150,000 clones, 89% detected once. The input for sequencing was peripheral blood, taken on day 0 of AZD1222 vaccination. Receptors were obtained from an adult in good health. CDR3s include the opening cysteine and the closing phenylalanine or tryptophan. A D gene is named only where the DNA matches it firmly. Not every row has a clone size; where given, it reads once, few, many or a size class.

D gene,V gene,clone size,J gene,CDR3 protein,CDR3 DNA
NA,TRBV20-1,NA,TRBJ2-2,CSASSRETGELFF,TGCAGTGCTAGTTCCAGGGAGACCGGGGAGCTGTTTTTT
NA,TRBV3-1/TRBV3-2,NA,TRBJ1-1,CASSPWTETNTEAFF,TGTGCCAGCAGCCCTTGGACGGAGACTAACACTGAAGCTTTCTTT
NA,TRBV18,NA,TRBJ2-7,CASSPGFARYSYEQYF,TGTGCCAGCTCACCAGGATTTGCCCGCTACTCCTACGAGCAGTACTTC
NA,TRBV12-3/TRBV12-4,NA,TRBJ1-5,CASSFGDQPQHF,TGTGCCAGCAGTTTCGGGGATCAGCCCCAGCATTTT
TRBD2,TRBV6-5,NA,TRBJ2-1,CASSYGPGRDNEQFF,TGTGCCAGCAGTTACGGGCCGGGGAGGGATAATGAGCAGTTCTTC
TRBD1,TRBV6-5,once,TRBJ1-1,CASSYSRTGSTEAFF,TGTGCCAGCAGTTACTCTCGGACAGGGAGTACTGAAGCTTTCTTT
TRBD1,TRBV30,NA,TRBJ2-7,CAWAFGQGAHEQYF,TGTGCCTGGGCCTTCGGACAGGGGGCCCACGAGCAGTACTTC
NA,TRBV13,NA,TRBJ1-1,CASSSEGDEAFF,TGTGCCAGCAGCTCCGAAGGGGATGAAGCTTTCTTT
NA,TRBV12-2,NA,TRBJ1-5,CASRFFEGGNQPQHF,TGTGCAAGTCGCTTTTTTGAGGGTGGCAATCAGCCCCAGCATTTT
TRBD2,TRBV19,NA,TRBJ2-1,CASSRREQQFF,TGTGCCAGTAGTAGGCGGGAGCAACAGTTCTTC
NA,TRBV5-1,NA,TRBJ1-2,CASSLALGAVGYTF,TGCGCCAGCAGCTTGGCTCTGGGGGCCGTGGGCTACACCTTC
NA,TRBV27,NA,TRBJ2-1,CASSLSILTPPYNEQFF,TGTGCCAGCAGTTTATCGATATTGACTCCACCCTACAATGAGCAGTTCTTC
NA,TRBV9,NA,TRBJ1-6,CASSVDRAGAAYNSPLHF,TGTGCCAGCAGCGTAGACAGGGCAGGGGCTGCCTATAATTCACCCCTCCACTTT
NA,TRBV19,few,TRBJ1-1,CASSIKVGAPAEAFF,TGTGCCAGTAGTATAAAGGTGGGGGCGCCGGCTGAAGCTTTCTTT
TRBD1,TRBV2,NA,TRBJ1-5,CASSEGTGNQPQHF,TGTGCCAGCAGTGAGGGGACAGGGAATCAGCCCCAGCATTTT
NA,TRBV5-1,NA,TRBJ1-4,CASSLARSTTNEKLFF,TGCGCCAGCAGCTTGGCAAGGAGCACAACTAATGAAAAACTGTTTTTT
NA,TRBV28,NA,TRBJ1-5,CASSLPGRKSNQPQHF,TGTGCCAGCAGTTTACCCGGACGGAAAAGCAATCAGCCCCAGCATTTT
TRBD1,TRBV30,NA,TRBJ1-2,CALEAGGGGYTF,TGTGCCCTGGAGGCAGGGGGGGGTGGCTACACCTTC
NA,TRBV6-5,once,TRBJ1-2,CASSYDSGHDYTF,TGTGCCAGCAGTTACGACAGCGGACATGACTACACCTTC
TRBD1,TRBV4-2,NA,TRBJ1-1,CASSQDRGLLNTEAFF,TGTGCCAGCAGCCAAGACAGGGGGCTTTTGAACACTGAAGCTTTCTTT
TRBD2,TRBV18,once,TRBJ2-2,CASSPPGGFANTGELFF,TGTGCCAGCTCACCACCCGGGGGGTTCGCGAACACCGGGGAGCTGTTTTTT
NA,TRBV1,NA,TRBJ1-1,CTSSQDEGGVANTEAFF,TGCACCAGCAGCCAAGATGAAGGAGGGGTGGCGAACACTGAAGCTTTCTTT
NA,TRBV6-2/TRBV6-3,NA,TRBJ2-2,CASSNYGGPDTGELFF,TGTGCCAGCAGCAACTACGGGGGACCTGATACCGGGGAGCTGTTTTTT
NA,TRBV5-6,once,TRBJ1-5,CASSIGGRWRNQPQHF,TGTGCCAGCAGCATAGGAGGACGATGGCGCAATCAGCCCCAGCATTTT
NA,TRBV12-3/TRBV12-4,NA,TRBJ2-7,CASSFLGKQYF,TGTGCCAGCAGTTTTTTGGGGAAGCAGTACTTC
TRBD1,TRBV19,NA,TRBJ1-5,CASSAGQRNQPQHF,TGTGCCAGTAGTGCGGGACAGCGCAATCAGCCCCAGCATTTT
TRBD2,TRBV7-9,NA,TRBJ2-3,CASSPGLAGGTDTQYF,TGTGCCAGCAGCCCCGGACTAGCGGGAGGCACAGATACGCAGTATTTT
NA,TRBV4-2,NA,TRBJ1-5,CASSQEEPNQPQHF,TGTGCCAGCAGCCAAGAGGAACCCAATCAGCCCCAGCATTTT
TRBD1,TRBV19,NA,TRBJ2-7,CASSPGQGTYEQYF,TGTGCCAGTAGTCCGGGACAGGGGACCTACGAGCAGTACTTC
NA,TRBV2,NA,TRBJ1-1,CASRSPEMTNTEAFF,TGTGCCAGCAGGAGCCCCGAGATGACGAACACTGAAGCTTTCTTT
NA,TRBV30,NA,TRBJ1-1,CACLWGGNTEAFF,TGTGCCTGTTTGTGGGGGGGCAACACTGAAGCTTTCTTT
TRBD1,TRBV28,NA,TRBJ1-6,CASITYEKGANSPLHF,TGTGCCAGCATCACATACGAAAAGGGGGCAAATTCACCCCTCCACTTT
TRBD2,TRBV7-3,NA,TRBJ2-1,CASSLGSGRYEQFF,TGTGCCAGCAGCTTAGGGAGCGGGAGGTATGAGCAGTTCTTC